Below are 9 T cell receptor beta chains sequenced from a single sample in a study of blood T cell repertoires in COVID-19. This table comes from immunoSEQ multiplex PCR, and its TCRdb copy is limited to in-frame clones, with some not included. The sample includes tens of thousands of clones, about four fifths seen only once; the top ten take around 3.7%. The sample comprised PBMCs or T cells enriched from blood (not recorded which). These receptors came from a woman between 40 and 50 years old with acute COVID-19.

The J gene is TRBJ1-1, the V gene TRBV7-2; D uncertain. This CDR3 spans 14 amino acids. V was shortened by 2 bases and J by 0 bases, with 7 bases between the two germline ends. Germline CDR1 and CDR2: SGHTA and FQGNSA. For the CDR3, the DNA is TGTGCCAGCAGCTTATCCCTCCTGAACACTGAAGCTTTCTTT. Translating it yields CASSLSLLNTEAFF.

This chain joins TRBV29-1 and TRBJ2-3; 11 nucleotides agree with TRBD1. This CDR3 contains 14 residues. Germline assignment: CDR1 SQVTM and CDR2 ANQGSEA. The J segment lost 2 bases and the V segment lost 6 bases, leaving 4 bases of the junction unmatched. The DNA for the CDR3 is TGCAGCGTCCGGGACAGGGGGTCCACAGATACGCAGTATTTT. Protein sequence: CSVRDRGSTDTQYF.

A single count supports this clone. The chain is built from TRBV3-1 (or the pseudogene TRBV3-2) and TRBJ1-5; D unresolved. Germline lookup yields CDR1 LGHDT and CDR2 YNNKEL (reference sequence). The length of the CDR3 is 15 residues. V was shortened by 0 bases and J by 4 bases, with 10 bases between the two germline ends. The CDR3 reads CASSQDHRLNQPQHF. CDR3 bases: TGTGCCAGCAGCCAAGACCACAGATTAAATCAGCCCCAGCATTTT.

The V call is TRBV2, the J call TRBJ1-6, with TRBD1 matching 7 bases. Germline trimming cut 6 bases from V and 4 bases from J; bases unmatched to any gene: 3. Germline V gene lookup returns CDR1 SNHLY and CDR2 FYNNEI. This CDR3 has 14 residues. DNA of the CDR3: TGTGCCAGCAGGAAGGGGGCTTATAATTCACCCCTCCACTTT. As protein: CASRKGAYNSPLHF.

The chain uses TRBV29-1 and TRBJ2-2; 7 bases match TRBD1. The CDR3 sequence is 14 residues long. V dropped 3 bases and J dropped 0; count of bases not matched to a gene: 1. Germline assignment: CDR1 SQVTM and CDR2 ANQGSEA. The CDR3 nucleotides are TGCAGCGTTGAGGGGACAGCGAACACCGGGGAGCTGTTTTTT. It codes for CSVEGTANTGELFF.

In its sample, this clone was seen a few times. The CDR3 DNA sequence: TGTGCCAGCAGCCACCGTTTCCAGGGTAGTTACGAGCAGTACTTC. Its protein product is CASSHRFQGSYEQYF. This chain joins TRBV4-2 and TRBJ2-7, with D possibly matching TRBD1 (5 bases). Per germline, CDR1 LGHNA and CDR2 YNFKEQ. V was pared by 3 bases and J by 4 bases, with 16 bases between. This CDR3 has 15 residues.

This chain joins TRBV28 and TRBJ1-1, with D unresolved. The germline V gene has CDR1 MDHEN and CDR2 SYDVKM. V dropped 3 bases and J dropped 2 bases, with 7 bases sitting between them. The CDR3 is 13 residues long. CDR3 nucleotides: TGTGCCAGCAGTTTTATTGGCAACACTGAAGCTTTCTTT. Translated: CASSFIGNTEAFF. Full variable domain (outside the CDR3, taken from reference TRBV28 and TRBJ1-1): DVKVTQSSRYLVKRTGEKVFLECVQDMDHENMFWYRQDPGLGLRLIYFSYDVKMKEKGDIPEGYSVSREKKERFSLILESASTNQTSMYLCASSFIGNTEAFFGQGTRLTVV.

The chain carries TRBV7-6 and TRBJ1-3; a possible D gene is TRBD1 (5 bases). Germline loops: CDR1 SGHVS, CDR2 FNYEAQ. This CDR3 contains 16 residues. Trimming removed 5 bases from V and 4 bases from J, with 18 bases in between. This CDR3 is CASSAAGPGLGNTIYF. As DNA, the CDR3 is TGTGCCAGCAGCGCCGCCGGGCCAGGGCTGGGAAACACCATATATTTT.

The chain joins TRBV24-1 to TRBJ1-5; 8 bases align to TRBD1. CDR3 length: 15 residues. Per germline, CDR1 KGHDR and CDR2 SFDVKD. With V trimmed by 4 bases and J by 2 bases, 3 bases remained unmatched. CDR3 sequence reads: CATSDPTGGNQPQHF. The CDR3 DNA is TGTGCCACCAGTGACCCGACAGGGGGCAATCAGCCCCAGCATTTT.